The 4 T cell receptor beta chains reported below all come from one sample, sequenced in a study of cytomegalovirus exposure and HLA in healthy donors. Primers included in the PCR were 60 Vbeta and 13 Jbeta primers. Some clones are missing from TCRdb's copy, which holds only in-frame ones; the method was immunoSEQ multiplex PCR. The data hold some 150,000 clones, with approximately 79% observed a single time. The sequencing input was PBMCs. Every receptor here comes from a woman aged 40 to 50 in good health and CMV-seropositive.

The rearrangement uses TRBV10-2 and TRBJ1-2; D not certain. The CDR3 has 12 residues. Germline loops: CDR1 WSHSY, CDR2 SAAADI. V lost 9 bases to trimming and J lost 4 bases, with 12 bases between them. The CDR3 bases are TGCGCCAGTTACCGAGGGAGCTATGGCTACACCTTC. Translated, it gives CASYRGSYGYTF.

Here the CDR3 reads CASNRGQGTEAFF. CDR3 in DNA: TGTGCCAGCAACAGGGGGCAGGGCACTGAAGCTTTCTTT. The rearrangement joins TRBV2 to TRBJ1-1; 9 positions agree with TRBD1. Germline trimming cut 7 bases from V and 4 bases from J; bases unmatched to any gene: 4. The CDR3 has 13 residues. The V gene's germline CDR1 is SNHLY and CDR2 FYNNEI.

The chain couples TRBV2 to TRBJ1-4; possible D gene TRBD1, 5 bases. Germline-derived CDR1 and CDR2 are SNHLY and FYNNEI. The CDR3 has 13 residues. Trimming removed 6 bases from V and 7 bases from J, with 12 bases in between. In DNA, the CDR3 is TGTGCCAGCAGCCCGGGGGAGATTGAAAAACTGTTTTTT. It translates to CASSPGEIEKLFF.

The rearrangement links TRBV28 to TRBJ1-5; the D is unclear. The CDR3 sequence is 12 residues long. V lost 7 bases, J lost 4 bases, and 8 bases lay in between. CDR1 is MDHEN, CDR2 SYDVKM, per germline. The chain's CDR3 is CASTTRNQPQHF. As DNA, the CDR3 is TGTGCCAGCACTACCAGGAATCAGCCCCAGCATTTT.